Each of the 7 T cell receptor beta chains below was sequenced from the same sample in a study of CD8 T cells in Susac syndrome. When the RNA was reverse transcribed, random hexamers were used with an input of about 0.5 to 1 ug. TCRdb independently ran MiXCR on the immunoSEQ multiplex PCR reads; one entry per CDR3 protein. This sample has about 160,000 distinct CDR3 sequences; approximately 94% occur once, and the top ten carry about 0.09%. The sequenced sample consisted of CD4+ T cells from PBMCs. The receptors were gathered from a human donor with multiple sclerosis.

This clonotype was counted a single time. The CDR3 coding sequence is TGTGCCAGCAGCCAGGCCTTTTCGGACAACACTGAAGCTTTCTTT. It codes for CASSQAFSDNTEAFF. The chain joins TRBV4-2 to TRBJ1-1; D ambiguous. Trimming took off 3 bases at V and 2 bases at J, with 13 bases between the two ends. Germline values: CDR1 LGHNA, CDR2 YNFKEQ. The CDR3 totals 15 residues.

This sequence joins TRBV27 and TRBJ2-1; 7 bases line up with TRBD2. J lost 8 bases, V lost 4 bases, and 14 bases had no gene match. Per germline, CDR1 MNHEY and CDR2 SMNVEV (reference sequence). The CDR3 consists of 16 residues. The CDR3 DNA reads TGTGCCAGCAGTTGGTCCTCCGGGACCCGGGGGGATGAGCAGTTCTTC. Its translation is CASSWSSGTRGDEQFF.

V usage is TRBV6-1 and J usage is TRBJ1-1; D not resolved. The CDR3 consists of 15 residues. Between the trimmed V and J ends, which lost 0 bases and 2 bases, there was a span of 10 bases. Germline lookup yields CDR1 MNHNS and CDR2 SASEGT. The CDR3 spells CASSEASAPNTEAFF. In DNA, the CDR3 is TGTGCCAGCAGTGAAGCGAGTGCCCCAAACACTGAAGCTTTCTTT.

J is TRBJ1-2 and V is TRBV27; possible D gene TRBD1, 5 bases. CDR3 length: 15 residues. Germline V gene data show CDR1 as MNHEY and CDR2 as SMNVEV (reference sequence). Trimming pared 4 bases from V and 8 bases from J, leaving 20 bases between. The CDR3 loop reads CASSSAGEGAGGYTF. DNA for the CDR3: TGTGCCAGCAGTTCCGCCGGGGAGGGTGCAGGGGGCTACACCTTC.

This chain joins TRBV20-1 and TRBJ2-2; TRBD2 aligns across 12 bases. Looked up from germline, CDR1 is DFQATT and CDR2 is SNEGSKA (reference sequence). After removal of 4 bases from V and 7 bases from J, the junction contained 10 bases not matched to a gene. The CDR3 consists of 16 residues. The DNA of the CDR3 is TGCAGTGCTAAACTAGCGGGAGGAAAATGGTACGGGGAGCTGTTTTTT. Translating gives CSAKLAGGKWYGELFF.

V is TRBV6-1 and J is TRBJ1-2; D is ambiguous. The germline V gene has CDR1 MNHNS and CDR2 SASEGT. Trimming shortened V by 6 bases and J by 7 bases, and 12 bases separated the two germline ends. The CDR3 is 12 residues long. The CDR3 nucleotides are TGTGCCAGCAGCCCGGCAGGAGCTGGCTACACCTTC. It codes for CASSPAGAGYTF.

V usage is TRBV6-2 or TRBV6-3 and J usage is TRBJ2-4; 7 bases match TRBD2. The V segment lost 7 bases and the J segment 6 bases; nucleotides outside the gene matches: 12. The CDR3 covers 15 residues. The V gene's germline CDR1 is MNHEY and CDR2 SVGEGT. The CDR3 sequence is CASKGSLSGGNIQYF. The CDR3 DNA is TGTGCCAGCAAAGGGTCTCTATCGGGGGGAAACATTCAGTACTTC.